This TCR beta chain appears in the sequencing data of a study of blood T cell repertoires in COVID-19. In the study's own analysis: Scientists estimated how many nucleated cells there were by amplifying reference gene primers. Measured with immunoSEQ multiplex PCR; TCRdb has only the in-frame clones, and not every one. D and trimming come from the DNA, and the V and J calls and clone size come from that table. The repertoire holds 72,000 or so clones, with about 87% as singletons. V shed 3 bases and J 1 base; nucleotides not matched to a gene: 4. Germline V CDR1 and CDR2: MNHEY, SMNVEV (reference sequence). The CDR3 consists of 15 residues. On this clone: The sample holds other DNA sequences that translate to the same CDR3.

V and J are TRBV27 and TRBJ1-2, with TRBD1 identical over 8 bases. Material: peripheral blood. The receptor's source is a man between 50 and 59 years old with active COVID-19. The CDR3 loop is CASSFGQGFNYGYTF. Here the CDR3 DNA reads TGTGCCAGCAGTTTTGGACAGGGCTTTAACTATGGCTACACCTTC.